These 21 T cell receptor beta chains share one sample of origin, sequenced in a study of T cells in Graves' hyperthyroidism and ophthalmopathy (dated by TCRdb to between 2018 and 2020). Library preparation was by multiplex PCR. The sequencer was an Illumina HiSeq 2000. The TCR beta CDR3 regions were amplified from the RNA transcripts. For the first round of RT-PCR on the TCR CDR3, the HTBI primer set was used together with the Qiagen OneStep RT-PCR kit. TCRdb took the public reads, trimmed them with fastp at Q25, ran MiXCR for clone calling and kept in-frame beta chains. When rows share a CDR3 protein, they turn into one entry using the most common DNA and genes. The sample table contains about 400,000 distinct CDR3 sequences; only one count was recorded for around 15% of them. Around 28% of the sample is held by the ten biggest clonotypes. What was sequenced was blood. Receptors originate from a man aged 50 to 60 with Graves' ophthalmopathy.

The genes are TRBV29-1 and TRBJ1-1; possibly TRBD1 for D (6 bases). The germline V and J ends were trimmed by 6 bases and 5 bases, with 16 bases remaining between them. The CDR3 loop spans 13 amino acids. Germline values: CDR1 SQVTM, CDR2 ANQGSEA. CDR3 in amino acids: CSVGGQDLTEAFF. The CDR3 bases are TGCAGCGTAGGGGGTCAGGACCTGACTGAAGCTTTCTTT.

The chain uses TRBV29-1 and TRBJ2-3; tentative D call: TRBD2 (6 bases). Per the germline V gene, CDR1 is SQVTM and CDR2 is ANQGSEA. The length of the CDR3 is 11 residues. Between the trimmed V and J ends, which lost 3 bases and 5 bases, there was a span of 6 bases. The CDR3 loop is CSVEGGDTQYF. In DNA form, the CDR3 reads TGCAGCGTTGAGGGGGGAGATACGCAGTATTTT.

This clonotype was picked up many times. The chain uses TRBV20-1 and TRBJ1-2; possible D gene TRBD1, 5 bases. The germline V gene encodes CDR1 DFQATT and CDR2 SNEGSKA (reference sequence). Between the trimmed V and J ends, which lost 5 bases and 5 bases, there was a span of 9 bases. The CDR3 covers 11 residues. CDR3 in amino acids: CSARQGYGYTF. CDR3 nucleotides: TGCAGTGCTCGTCAGGGATATGGCTACACCTTC.

This clonotype occurred many times. The chain is built from TRBV5-1 and TRBJ2-1; the D is unclear. Trimming removed 4 bases from V and 2 bases from J, with 10 bases in between. CDR1 and CDR2 from the germline V gene are SGHRS and YFSETQ. The CDR3 loop spans 14 amino acids. CDR3 sequence (DNA): TGCGCCAGCAGCGGCATAGTAGCCTACAATGAGCAGTTCTTC. Protein: CASSGIVAYNEQFF.

The sample holds many counts of this clonotype. The J gene is TRBJ1-2, the V gene TRBV13, with 7 bases aligning to TRBD1. This CDR3 is 11 amino acids long. Looked up from germline, CDR1 is PRHDT and CDR2 is FYEKMQ (reference sequence). Trimming took 5 bases from V and 7 from J; bases not matched to a gene: 1. The CDR3, as DNA: TGTGCCAGCAGCAGGGACAGTGGCTACACCTTC. Translation gives CASSRDSGYTF.

This clonotype was seen many times. The rearrangement links TRBV5-1 to TRBJ2-7; 10 bases fit TRBD2. The CDR3 is 13 amino acids. CDR1 is SGHRS and CDR2 is YFSETQ in the germline V gene. The V gene end was trimmed by 6 bases and the J gene end by 3 bases; junction bases not matched to a gene: 3. DNA of the CDR3: TGCGCCAGCAAGGCTAGCGGGAGCTACGAGCAGTACTTC. Translation gives CASKASGSYEQYF.

This clonotype was detected ten times or more. The chain recombines TRBV6-2 or TRBV6-3 with TRBJ2-1; TRBD2 matches 10 bases. Germline V gene data show CDR1 as MNHEY and CDR2 as SVGEGT. The CDR3 is 15 residues long. Trimming at V came to 8 bases and at J to 4 bases, leaving 8 bases not matched to a gene. CDR3 sequence reads: CASGNSGRSYNEQFF. Written as DNA, the CDR3 is TGTGCCAGCGGAAATAGCGGGAGGTCGTACAATGAGCAGTTCTTC.

This clonotype was detected only once. Given a much more abundant clone one base away, this may be a read error. CDR3 coding DNA: TGCGCCAGCAGTGCAGGGCTGAGCTATGGCTGCACCTTC. Protein sequence: CASSAGLSYGCTF. The gene calls are TRBV10-1 and TRBJ1-2; D is perhaps TRBD1 (5 bases). CDR1 is WNHNN and CDR2 is SYGVQD in the germline V gene (reference sequence). This CDR3 has 13 residues.

The chain combines TRBV29-1 with TRBJ2-5, with 10 positions matching TRBD2. V shed 4 bases, J shed 3 bases, and the junction held 2 bases outside the gene matches. The CDR3 spans 13 residues. CDR1 SQVTM and CDR2 ANQGSEA come from the germline V gene. The CDR3 loop reads CSVGTSGKETQYF. CDR3 DNA sequence: TGCAGCGTTGGGACTAGCGGAAAAGAGACCCAGTACTTC. The full variable domain, its missing parts supplied by reference TRBV29-1 and TRBJ2-5, is SAVISQKPSRDICQRGTSLTIQCQVDSQVTMMFWYRQQPGQSLTLIATANQGSEATYESGFVIDKFPISRPNLTFSTLTVSNMSPEDSSIYLCSVGTSGKETQYFGPGTRLLVL.

At least ten counts were recorded for this clonotype. The gene calls are TRBV6-2 or TRBV6-3 and TRBJ1-5; 8 nucleotides agree with TRBD1. CDR3 length: 16 amino acids. The J segment lost 2 bases and the V segment lost 5 bases, leaving 8 bases of the junction unmatched. Germline V gives CDR1 MNHEY, CDR2 SVGEGT. CDR3 DNA: TGTGCCAGCAGTAGACTACAGGGGGATCGCAATCAGCCCCAGCATTTT. The encoded protein is CASSRLQGDRNQPQHF.

This clonotype was counted many times. The chain links TRBV27 to TRBJ2-7, with D possibly being TRBD2 (6 bases). The germline V and J ends were trimmed by 2 bases and 3 bases, with 11 bases remaining between them. Looked up from germline, CDR1 is MNHEY and CDR2 is SMNVEV (reference sequence). This CDR3 spans 14 amino acids. CDR3 region: CASSLAQGGYEQYF. The CDR3 DNA is TGTGCCAGCAGTTTAGCGCAGGGAGGCTACGAGCAGTACTTC.

The rearrangement links TRBV12-5 to TRBJ1-2; 9 nucleotides agree with TRBD1. J lost 4 bases, V lost 0 bases, and 6 bases had no gene match. CDR3 length equals 16 residues. Germline-derived CDR1 and CDR2 are LGHNT and FRNRAP. The CDR3 DNA follows: TGTGCTAGTGGTTTGGTACAGGGGGCGGTTGCCTATGGCTACACCTTC. This gives the protein CASGLVQGAVAYGYTF.

The CDR3 coding sequence is TGTGCCAGCAGCCTGAGACTAGCGGGAGGGAACTACAATGAGCAGTTCTTC. This codes for CASSLRLAGGNYNEQFF. J is TRBJ2-1 and V is TRBV3-1, with 14 bases that match TRBD2. The CDR3 sequence is 17 residues long. V gave up 4 bases and J gave up 3 bases; unmatched junction bases: 5. Germline V lookup: CDR1 LGHDT, CDR2 YNNKEL (reference sequence).

This clonotype occurred a few times. This rearrangement joins TRBV7-9 to TRBJ2-1; D gene unclear. The CDR3 sequence is 11 residues long. The germline V gene has CDR1 SEHNR and CDR2 FQNEAQ (reference sequence). V was shortened by 5 bases and J by 10 bases, with 9 bases between the two germline ends. CDR3 in DNA: TGTGCCAGCAGCCCTATGCGGGAGCAGTTCTTC. It translates to CASSPMREQFF. The full variable domain, with the rest looked up from reference TRBV7-9 and TRBJ2-1, is DTGVSQNPRHKITKRGQNVTFRCDPISEHNRLYWYRQTLGQGPEFLTYFQNEAQLEKSRLLSDRFSAERPKGSFSTLEIQRTEQGDSAMYLCASSPMREQFFGPGTRLTVL.

This clonotype was counted ten times or more. This chain joins TRBV7-8 and TRBJ1-1, with 9 bases lining up with TRBD1. The CDR3 is made up of 20 amino acids. CDR1 and CDR2 (germline): SGHVS, FQNEAQ. The junction had 20 bases not matched to a gene; V was cut back by 1 base and J by 5 bases. The CDR3 DNA reads TGTGCCAGCAGCTTAGTAGTAAAAGGGGACAGGGCATTGAGGGGAACTGAAGCTTTCTTT. This sequence encodes CASSLVVKGDRALRGTEAFF.

The rearrangement uses TRBV7-2 and TRBJ2-1; unclear D gene. The V end lost 3 bases, the J end lost 6 bases, and 12 bases lay between the germline ends. CDR1 is SGHTA and CDR2 is FQGNSA in the germline V gene. The CDR3 length is 14 residues. The CDR3 DNA reads TGTGCCAGCAGCTTCCTCCGGGCTCTCAATGAGCAGTTCTTC. The encoded protein is CASSFLRALNEQFF.

The table lists this clonotype with many counts. The rearrangement links TRBV11-3 to TRBJ1-2, with 9 bases that match TRBD1. Germline V CDR1 and CDR2: SGHNT, YENEEA. J was trimmed by 8 bases and V by 4 bases; bases with no gene match: 2. The CDR3 spans 12 residues. CDR3 in DNA: TGTGCCAGCAGCTCGACAGGGGGAGGCTACACCTTC. The encoded protein is CASSSTGGGYTF.

The chain is built from TRBV7-3 and TRBJ2-5, with D perhaps matching TRBD2 (5 bases). CDR1 is SGHTA, CDR2 FQGTGA, per germline. The CDR3 runs 15 residues. With 4 bases removed from V and 11 bases from J, the gap between germline ends came to 23 bases. CDR3: CASSSSPVEGRHQYF. The CDR3 DNA is TGTGCCAGCAGCTCCTCACCCGTCGAGGGTCGGCATCAGTACTTC.

Comments on this clonotype: The junction departs from the called germline gene at one end, perhaps through a read error. V is TRBV27 and J is TRBJ1-1; D call uncertain. Germline V gives CDR1 MNHEY, CDR2 SMNVEV (reference sequence). This CDR3 has 13 amino acids. The chain's CDR3 is CASSLSRNTKAFF. The CDR3 region has the DNA TGTGCCAGCAGTTTATCCAGGAACACTAAAGCTTTCTTT.

This clonotype occurred many times. The V gene is TRBV20-1, the J gene TRBJ2-1, with a weak D call TRBD1 (6 bases). The germline gives CDR1 DFQATT, CDR2 SNEGSKA (reference sequence). The CDR3 has 14 amino acids. Trimming removed 5 bases from V and 7 bases from J, with 18 bases in between. The CDR3, as DNA: TGCAGTGCTTGGCCGTCGACAGGACCAAATGAGCAGTTCTTC. Amino acid sequence: CSAWPSTGPNEQFF.

There are many counts of this clonotype. This chain connects TRBV6-2 or TRBV6-3 to TRBJ2-5; D is ambiguous. The CDR3 spans 14 residues. Germline V gives CDR1 MNHEY, CDR2 SVGEGT. Trimming removed 6 bases at V and 5 bases at J, with 16 bases between. For the CDR3, the DNA is TGTGCCAGCAGCCGCGGTGATTTGCCGGAGACCCAGTACTTC. Its translation: CASSRGDLPETQYF.